Listed below are T cell receptor beta chains from one sample, sequenced in a study of blood T cells in healthy people across ages. Each CDR3 protein is one row after TCRdb ran MiXCR on the 5' RACE reads. This sample has 1.2 million to 1.5 million distinct CDR3 sequences, with 59% found just once. Material: blood. The receptors originated from a man aged 18 to 30 in good health. Each CDR3 is given with its conserved first and last residue. A D gene is named only where the DNA matches it firmly. A row's size may be missing; if present it is once, few, many or a size class.

V	J	size	D	CDR3	DNA
TRBV10-2	TRBJ1-1	NA	NA	CASSVAGVGTEAFF	TGCGCCAGCAGTGTGGCGGGAGTAGGTACTGAAGCTTTCTTT
TRBV15	TRBJ1-4	few	NA	CATSRVGRDGKLFF	TGTGCCACCAGCAGAGTTGGAAGGGACGGAAAACTGTTTTTT
TRBV12-3/TRBV12-4	TRBJ2-3	NA	NA	CASSFGRDFPDTQYF	TGTGCCAGCAGTTTTGGGCGGGACTTCCCTGATACGCAGTATTTT
TRBV6-5	TRBJ1-1	NA	NA	CASSDSIAGEAFF	TGTGCCAGCAGTGACTCGATAGCGGGTGAAGCTTTCTTT
TRBV10-3	TRBJ2-5	once	NA	CAISEPPDGEMYQETQYF	TGTGCCATCAGTGAGCCGCCGGACGGGGAAATGTACCAAGAGACCCAGTACTTC
TRBV27	TRBJ1-2	few	NA	CATGPGGAYGYTF	TGTGCCACCGGGCCGGGGGGAGCCTATGGCTACACCTTC
TRBV29-1	TRBJ1-1	NA	NA	CSVERKENTEAFF	TGCAGCGTTGAACGTAAAGAAAACACTGAAGCTTTCTTT
TRBV4-1	TRBJ1-2	NA	TRBD1	CASSQLQGENYGYTF	TGCGCCAGCAGCCAACTTCAGGGGGAGAACTATGGCTACACCTTC
TRBV4-1	TRBJ2-2	NA	TRBD2	CASSLMWGGLNTGELFF	TGCGCCAGCAGCCTCATGTGGGGGGGACTGAACACCGGGGAGCTGTTTTTT
TRBV6-6	TRBJ2-1	NA	TRBD2	CASSHSSGRAYNEQFF	TGTGCCAGCAGTCACTCTAGCGGGAGGGCGTACAATGAGCAGTTCTTC
TRBV2	TRBJ2-2	NA	NA	CASRQGSGELFF	TGTGCCAGCAGACAGGGTTCCGGGGAGCTGTTTTTT
TRBV4-1	TRBJ1-2	NA	TRBD1	CASSQDRTGARFDYGYTF	TGCGCCAGCAGCCAAGATAGGACAGGGGCTCGCTTTGACTATGGCTACACCTTC
TRBV7-9	TRBJ1-2	NA	NA	CATTPGGGGGGYTF	TGTGCCACCACCCCTGGGGGGGGAGGAGGAGGCTACACCTTC
TRBV6-5	TRBJ2-1	NA	TRBD2	CASSPLAGGYEQFF	TGTGCCAGCAGCCCACTAGCGGGAGGCTATGAGCAGTTCTTC
TRBV5-6	TRBJ2-1	NA	TRBD2	CASSSSSGSSYNEQFF	TGTGCCAGCAGCTCTTCTAGCGGGAGCTCCTACAATGAGCAGTTCTTC
TRBV6-1	TRBJ2-1	NA	TRBD1	CASNEIDRGNEQFF	TGTGCCAGCAATGAAATCGACAGGGGCAATGAGCAGTTCTTC
TRBV20-1	TRBJ2-7	NA	NA	CSARGGSYSYEQYF	TGCAGTGCTAGAGGGGGGAGTTACTCCTACGAGCAGTACTTC
TRBV21-1	TRBJ2-3	NA	NA	CASSNNPGLANRTDTQYF	TGTGCCAGCAGCAACAACCCCGGGTTGGCAAACCGGACAGATACGCAGTATTTT
TRBV3-1	TRBJ2-7	NA	NA	CASSQLKRTAYNEQYF	TGTGCCAGCAGCCAATTGAAGCGAACCGCCTACAATGAGCAGTACTTC
TRBV4-1	TRBJ2-7	NA	NA	CASSQDLASEQYF	TGCGCCAGCAGCCAAGATCTAGCAAGCGAGCAGTACTTC
TRBV29-1	TRBJ1-1	NA	TRBD1	CSVEIPETGVSEAFF	TGCAGCGTTGAAATCCCCGAGACAGGGGTTTCTGAAGCTTTCTTT
TRBV10-3	TRBJ1-3	NA	TRBD1	CAITQDRDGNTIYF	TGTGCCATCACTCAAGACAGGGATGGAAACACCATATATTTT
TRBV4-1	TRBJ2-2	few	NA	CASSQGSAGATGELFF	TGCGCCAGCAGCCAAGGGTCTGCAGGGGCCACCGGGGAGCTGTTTTTT
TRBV6-5	TRBJ1-2	once	TRBD1	CASSFPTGTGDYGYTF	TGTGCCAGCAGTTTCCCAACCGGGACAGGGGACTATGGCTACACCTTC
TRBV12-3/TRBV12-4	TRBJ2-3	NA	TRBD1	CASSYTDRATDTQYF	TGTGCCAGCAGTTACACGGACAGGGCCACCGATACGCAGTATTTT
TRBV25-1	TRBJ2-7	few	TRBD1	CATQDRVSYEQYF	TGTGCCACCCAGGACAGGGTCTCCTACGAGCAGTACTTC
TRBV15	TRBJ1-2	NA	NA	CATSRGVGVGGYTF	TGTGCCACCAGCAGGGGAGTCGGAGTAGGTGGCTACACCTTC
TRBV4-1	TRBJ1-1	NA	NA	CASSQDVQQGRTEAFF	TGCGCCAGCAGCCAAGATGTGCAGCAGGGAAGGACTGAAGCTTTCTTT
TRBV29-1	TRBJ1-2	NA	NA	CSVGPEDGYTF	TGCAGCGTTGGTCCAGAGGATGGCTACACCTTC
TRBV10-3	TRBJ1-2	few	NA	CAISDTTGGYTF	TGTGCCATCAGTGATACGACGGGCGGCTACACCTTC
TRBV15	TRBJ2-7	once	TRBD1	CATSRGQGGNEQYF	TGCGCCACCAGCAGGGGACAGGGTGGGAATGAGCAGTACTTC
TRBV7-2	TRBJ2-5	NA	TRBD2	CASSFPSGRETQYF	TGTGCCAGCAGCTTCCCTAGCGGGAGGGAGACCCAGTACTTC
TRBV27	TRBJ1-2	NA	NA	CASSDTGYDGYTF	TGTGCCAGCAGTGACACAGGGTACGATGGCTACACCTTC
TRBV6-6	TRBJ2-4	NA	TRBD2	CASRKDSGGQYIQYF	TGTGCCAGCAGGAAAGACTCGGGGGGGCAGTACATTCAGTACTTC
TRBV28	TRBJ2-7	few	TRBD1	CASTIGGQVDEQYF	TGTGCCAGCACCATCGGGGGACAGGTCGACGAGCAGTACTTC
TRBV6-6	TRBJ1-3	NA	NA	CASRGGSSSGNTIYF	TGTGCCAGCAGGGGAGGCAGCAGCTCTGGAAACACCATATATTTT
TRBV5-5	TRBJ1-2	few	TRBD1	CASSFDGTGVYGYTF	TGTGCCAGCAGCTTCGACGGGACAGGAGTTTATGGCTACACCTTC
TRBV7-8	TRBJ2-5	NA	NA	CASSNSGGTGYNEQYF	TGTGCCAGCAGCAATAGCGGAGGGACTGGGTATAATGAGCAGTACTTC
TRBV21-1	TRBJ2-5	NA	NA	CASSKVTAKETQYF	TGTGCCAGCAGCAAAGTTACGGCGAAGGAGACCCAGTACTTC
TRBV4-2	TRBJ1-2	NA	TRBD1	CASSQGDRGNYGYTF	TGTGCCAGCAGCCAAGGGGACAGGGGGAACTATGGCTACACCTTC
TRBV29-1	TRBJ1-2	NA	NA	CSVFSLDRTYEQYFGPGYGYTF	NA
TRBV5-1	TRBJ2-1	NA	TRBD2	CASSAGLALIDEQFF	TGCGCCAGCAGCGCGGGACTAGCTTTAATCGATGAGCAGTTCTTC
TRBV28	TRBJ2-3	NA	TRBD2	CASSDRTSGRDTQYF	TGTGCCAGCAGTGACCGGACTAGCGGTAGAGATACGCAGTATTTT
TRBV28	TRBJ1-2	NA	NA	CASSPLRDPGYGYTF	TGTGCCAGCAGTCCCCTACGGGACCCTGGCTATGGCTACACCTTC
TRBV10-3	TRBJ2-6	few	TRBD1	CAISESGQINSGANVLTF	TGTGCCATCAGTGAGTCGGGACAGATCAACTCTGGGGCCAACGTCCTGACTTTC
TRBV6-5	TRBJ2-2	NA	NA	CASSPVRGGTGELFF	TGTGCCAGCAGTCCCGTCAGGGGGGGCACCGGGGAGCTGTTTTTT
TRBV20-1	TRBJ1-2	many	TRBD1	CSARIGGRYGYTF	TGCAGTGCCCGGATAGGGGGCCGGTATGGCTACACCTTC
TRBV4-1	TRBJ1-4	once	NA	CASSQEEAEKLFF	TGCGCCAGCAGCCAAGAGGAGGCCGAAAAACTGTTTTTT
TRBV9	TRBJ2-1	NA	TRBD2	CASSVVSSGSYNEQFF	TGTGCCAGCAGCGTAGTTTCTAGCGGGAGCTACAATGAGCAGTTCTTC
TRBV4-2	TRBJ2-5	NA	NA	CASSQDWGPQETQYF	TGTGCCAGCAGCCAAGATTGGGGACCTCAAGAGACCCAGTACTTC
TRBV5-1	TRBJ2-7	NA	TRBD2	CASSFGLAGDPYEQYF	TGCGCCAGCAGCTTCGGCCTAGCGGGGGACCCCTACGAGCAGTACTTC
TRBV6-2/TRBV6-3	TRBJ2-3	NA	TRBD1	CASSGTGGIADTQYF	TGTGCCAGCAGCGGGACAGGGGGGATCGCAGATACGCAGTATTTT